Below, 15 T cell receptor beta chains from the same sample are listed, as sequenced in a study of shared clonotypes between healthy human individuals. Sequencing used immunoSEQ multiplex PCR; TCRdb keeps in-frame clones, though not all of them. The table has approximately 1.1 million clones, about 84% seen once. Sequencing was carried out using memory CD4+ T cells from PBMCs. This sample's subset: CD45RA-negative fraction. The receptors shown here come from a man aged 18 to 30 in good health. Some clones in this sample may be carry-over from other donors' samples.

V usage is TRBV19 and J usage is TRBJ2-1; D call uncertain. Per the germline V gene, CDR1 is LNHDA and CDR2 is SQIVND (reference sequence). This CDR3 is 14 amino acids long. V was pared by 3 bases and J by 9 bases, with 15 bases between. CDR3 nucleotides: TGTGCCAGTAGTATCCAGGCGCCTAGAGGTGAGCAGTTCTTC. Translating it yields CASSIQAPRGEQFF.

CDR3 sequence (DNA): TGCAGCGTTGTGTATGGCTATGGCTACACCTTC. Amino acids: CSVVYGYGYTF. The V and J genes are TRBV29-1 and TRBJ1-2, with unresolved D. V gave up 4 bases and J gave up 4 bases, with 7 bases separating them. Germline loops: CDR1 SQVTM, CDR2 ANQGSEA. The CDR3 sequence is 11 residues long.

The chain couples TRBV5-6 to TRBJ2-7; no clear D. Between the trimmed V and J ends, which lost 0 bases and 4 bases, there was a span of 2 bases. The CDR3 spans 11 residues. CDR1 SGHDT and CDR2 YYEEEE come from the germline V gene. The CDR3 sequence: CASSLDYEQYF. CDR3 nucleotides: TGTGCCAGCAGCTTGGATTACGAGCAGTACTTC.

This chain joins TRBV25-1 and TRBJ1-4; D is perhaps TRBD1 (6 bases). Germline V lookup: CDR1 MGHDK, CDR2 SYGVNS. V was cut by 8 bases and J by 5 bases, with 18 bases left in between. The CDR3 extends over 15 amino acids. As DNA, the CDR3 is TGTGCCAGCGGCTTCCCGACAGGCAGGAATGAAAAACTGTTTTTT. Its protein product is CASGFPTGRNEKLFF.

The rearrangement uses TRBV28 and TRBJ2-5; 8 bases align to TRBD1. Germline CDR1 is MDHEN and CDR2 is SYDVKM. The J segment lost 4 bases and the V segment lost 6 bases, leaving 13 bases of the junction unmatched. This CDR3 region has 16 residues. The CDR3 reads CASRTMRTGLGETQYF. In nucleotides, the CDR3 is TGTGCCAGCAGGACTATGAGGACAGGGCTTGGAGAGACCCAGTACTTC.

This sequence joins TRBV28 and TRBJ1-1; 12 bases line up with TRBD1. The J segment lost 3 bases and the V segment lost 5 bases, leaving 7 bases of the junction unmatched. Germline CDR1 reads MDHEN; CDR2 reads SYDVKM. The CDR3 has 16 amino acids. This CDR3 is CASSKGGQGAHTEAFF. The CDR3 nucleotides are TGTGCCAGCAGTAAAGGGGGACAGGGGGCGCACACTGAAGCTTTCTTT.

V gene TRBV4-3 combines with J gene TRBJ1-5, with D possibly TRBD1 on 6 matching bases. CDR1 is LGHNA and CDR2 is YSLEER in the germline V gene. The CDR3 consists of 13 residues. Trimming removed 8 bases at V and 4 bases at J, with 12 bases between. The CDR3 DNA sequence: TGCGCCAGCGCCCAGGGGAGTAATCAGCCCCAGCATTTT. Translated: CASAQGSNQPQHF.

Points on this clone: This same CDR3 is encoded by further DNA sequences in the sample. The chain carries TRBV28 and TRBJ1-5; the D is unclear. Germline V gene lookup returns CDR1 MDHEN and CDR2 SYDVKM. Trimming shortened V by 1 base and J by 6 bases, and 4 bases separated the two germline ends. CDR3 length equals 12 residues. CDR3 loop: CASSLLSQPQHF. In nucleotides, the CDR3 is TGTGCCAGCAGTTTATTGAGTCAGCCCCAGCATTTT.

This clone was counted between two and nine times. V and J are TRBV5-4 and TRBJ1-2; 9 bases match TRBD1. The germline CDR1 and CDR2 sequences are SGHNT and YYREEE (reference sequence). The CDR3 sequence is 16 residues long. Trimming took 6 bases from V and 8 from J; bases not matched to a gene: 17. The CDR3 DNA sequence: TGTGCCAGCACCCCAGGGGGACAGGGTATGGGTGTCGGCTACACCTTC. This codes for CASTPGGQGMGVGYTF.

This chain links TRBV11-2 with TRBJ2-7; 10 bases align to TRBD2. Germline V gene sequence: CDR1 SGHAT, CDR2 FQNNGV. This CDR3 spans 15 amino acids. J gave up 4 bases and V 1 base, and 4 bases lay outside the gene matches. This chain's CDR3 is CASSLVTSGNYEQYF. Written as DNA, the CDR3 is TGTGCCAGCAGCTTAGTTACTAGCGGGAATTACGAGCAGTACTTC. Full variable domain (outside the CDR3, taken from reference TRBV11-2 and TRBJ2-7): EAGVAQSPRYKIIEKRQSVAFWCNPISGHATLYWYQQILGQGPKLLIQFQNNGVVDDSQLPKDRFSAERLKGVDSTLKIQPAKLEDSAVYLCASSLVTSGNYEQYFGPGTRLTVT.

The gene calls are TRBV28 and TRBJ2-6, with D unclear. Germline V gene sequence: CDR1 MDHEN, CDR2 SYDVKM. V lost 8 bases and J lost 0, with 8 bases in between. The CDR3 is made up of 14 amino acids. The CDR3 protein is CASGRSSGANVLTF. DNA of the CDR3: TGTGCCAGCGGTAGGAGCTCTGGGGCCAACGTCCTGACTTTC.

The CDR3, as DNA: TGTGCCAGCAGCTTAGGTTGGGGACAGGGGCCGCTAGGGCCCCAGCATTTT. This codes for CASSLGWGQGPLGPQHF. The rearrangement uses TRBV7-8 and TRBJ1-5, with 10 bases matching TRBD1. The J segment lost 9 bases and the V segment lost 1 base, leaving 12 bases of the junction unmatched. Germline CDR1 SGHVS, CDR2 FQNEAQ. The CDR3 loop spans 17 amino acids.

The V call is TRBV6-1, the J call TRBJ1-5; D is unclear. V was cut by 6 bases and J by 1 base, with 13 bases left in between. The CDR3 is 15 amino acids. Germline-derived CDR1 and CDR2 are MNHNS and SASEGT. CDR3 protein: CASSLYHSSNQPQHF. The CDR3 DNA reads as TGTGCCAGCAGCCTTTACCACTCCAGCAATCAGCCCCAGCATTTT.

A word on this clone: In the same sample, other DNA sequences code for this CDR3. The DNA of the CDR3 is TGTGCCAGCAGTCTAGCGGGAGGGCCAGATACGCAGTATTTT. This gives the protein CASSLAGGPDTQYF. The J gene is TRBJ2-3, the V gene TRBV28; 12 nucleotides line up with TRBD2. Germline V CDR1 and CDR2: MDHEN, SYDVKM. CDR3 length equals 14 residues. V gave up 5 bases and J gave up 4 bases; unmatched junction bases: 1.

This rearrangement joins TRBV7-2 to TRBJ1-2; the D gene is possibly TRBD1 (6 bases). This CDR3 has 16 amino acids. The V gene lost 1 base and the J gene lost 2 bases, with 14 bases spanning the gap. The V gene's germline CDR1 is SGHTA and CDR2 FQGNSA. The CDR3 here is CASSLGIGGQNYGYTF. CDR3 DNA: TGTGCCAGCAGCTTAGGAATAGGGGGGCAAAACTATGGCTACACCTTC.